Below are 28 T cell receptor beta chains sequenced from a single sample in a study of cytomegalovirus exposure and HLA in healthy donors. Primers for the PCR totalled 60 Vbeta and 13 Jbeta. Sequenced by immunoSEQ multiplex PCR; TCRdb stores in-frame clones only, minus some. The sample records approximately 93,000 clones, about 80% being singletons. The sample consisted of PBMCs. Source of these receptors: a male donor in good health and CMV-seropositive.

On this clone itself: Other DNA sequences in this sample translate to the same CDR3. The chain recombines TRBV30 with TRBJ1-1; D is uncertain. Germline values: CDR1 GTSNPN, CDR2 SVGIG (reference sequence). This CDR3 is built from 13 residues. V shed 0 bases and J shed 3 bases, with 8 bases lying between them. The CDR3 region has the DNA TGTGCCTGGAGTGTGAGGCGGGACACTGAAGCTTTCTTT. Translating it yields CAWSVRRDTEAFF.

This sequence joins TRBV5-6 and TRBJ1-5; 10 nucleotides agree with TRBD1. Germline assignment: CDR1 SGHDT and CDR2 YYEEEE. The V and J ends lost 4 bases and 6 bases, in that order; junction bases with no gene match: 7. The CDR3 extends over 15 amino acids. The CDR3 here is CASSLTGGAGQPQHF. In DNA form, the CDR3 reads TGTGCCAGCAGCCTGACAGGGGGCGCGGGTCAGCCCCAGCATTTT.

The chain combines TRBV5-1 with TRBJ1-1; D is uncertain. The V end lost 0 bases, the J end lost 1 base, and 16 bases lay between the germline ends. The length of the CDR3 is 17 residues. The germline V gene has CDR1 SGHRS and CDR2 YFSETQ. CDR3 nucleotide sequence: TGCGCCAGCAGCTTGGTCTCGGAGCCGGCGGAGAACACTGAAGCTTTCTTT. Translation: CASSLVSEPAENTEAFF.

The chain carries TRBV10-1 and TRBJ1-4, with D possibly matching TRBD1 (5 bases). CDR3 length equals 15 residues. Germline CDR1 and CDR2: WNHNN and SYGVQD (reference sequence). Trimming took 4 bases from V and 5 from J, leaving 14 bases between them. The CDR3 reads CASSVKTGENEKLFF. CDR3 DNA: TGCGCCAGCAGTGTCAAGACGGGGGAGAATGAAAAACTGTTTTTT.

The V call is TRBV6-6, the J call TRBJ1-3; 8 bases are shared with TRBD1. J lost 9 bases, V lost 8 bases, and 6 bases had no gene match. The CDR3 is 12 amino acids. The germline CDR1 and CDR2 sequences are MNHNY and SVGAGI (reference sequence). The CDR3 sequence is CASHGTGVTIYF. The CDR3 DNA is TGTGCCAGCCACGGGACAGGAGTCACCATATATTTT.

V usage is TRBV14 and J usage is TRBJ1-2, with 7 bases aligning to TRBD1. CDR1 and CDR2 from the germline V gene are SGHDN and FVKESK. This CDR3 is built from 16 residues. V lost 1 base, J lost 3 bases, and 8 bases stayed unmatched. Here the CDR3 reads CASSQGVLQGYYGYTF. The DNA of the CDR3 is TGTGCCAGCAGCCAAGGGGTGTTACAGGGGTACTATGGCTACACCTTC.

The genes are TRBV11-2 and TRBJ2-5; D gene ambiguous. Trimming removed 3 bases at V and 3 bases at J, with 2 bases between. CDR3 length: 11 residues. Germline V gene lookup returns CDR1 SGHAT and CDR2 FQNNGV. The CDR3 DNA follows: TGTGCCAGCAGCTTCAAAGAGACCCAGTACTTC. Translating it yields CASSFKETQYF.

This chain joins TRBV18 and TRBJ2-7, with a tentative D call TRBD1 (5 bases). The ends were cut back, 0 bases at V and 6 bases at J, with 9 bases in the middle. The CDR3 has 13 amino acids. Germline CDR1 KGHSH, CDR2 LQKENI. Here the CDR3 reads CASSPPERGEQYF. CDR3 bases: TGTGCCAGCTCACCACCGGAAAGGGGCGAGCAGTACTTC.

The chain has TRBV4-1 and TRBJ2-7; 9 bases match TRBD2. CDR3 size: 16 residues. After removal of 1 base from V and 6 bases from J, the junction contained 10 bases not matched to a gene. Germline CDR1 MGHRA, CDR2 YSYEKL. The CDR3 nucleotides are TGCGCCAGCAGCCAAGTGTTTAGTAGCGGGGGAGCCGAGCAGTACTTC. This sequence encodes CASSQVFSSGGAEQYF.

The chain recombines TRBV7-9 with TRBJ1-2; D gene ambiguous. Between the trimmed V and J ends, which lost 0 bases and 2 bases, there was a span of 7 bases. CDR1 is SEHNR and CDR2 is FQNEAQ in the germline V gene (reference sequence). The CDR3 covers 14 residues. CDR3 sequence reads: CASSLAEANYGYTF. The CDR3 DNA sequence: TGTGCCAGCAGCTTAGCCGAGGCGAACTATGGCTACACCTTC.

The chain carries TRBV30 and TRBJ1-1; unclear D gene. V was trimmed by 2 bases and J by 5 bases, leaving 12 bases between them. The CDR3 is made up of 13 amino acids. CDR1 and CDR2 from the germline V gene are GTSNPN and SVGIG (reference sequence). The chain's CDR3 is CAWSSQRGTEAFF. The CDR3 DNA sequence: TGTGCCTGGAGTTCGCAGAGAGGGACTGAAGCTTTCTTT.

J is TRBJ1-1 and V is TRBV18, with D possibly being TRBD1 (6 bases). From germline, CDR1 is KGHSH and CDR2 LQKENI. The CDR3 has 18 amino acids. V lost 3 bases and J lost 2, with 22 bases in between. The CDR3 loop reads CASSPGQRPVELNTEAFF. CDR3 in DNA: TGTGCCAGCTCACCGGGACAAAGGCCCGTTGAATTAAACACTGAAGCTTTCTTT.

The chain uses TRBV5-1 and TRBJ2-7, with 8 bases that match TRBD1. CDR1 SGHRS and CDR2 YFSETQ come from the germline V gene. V shed 4 bases, J shed 2 bases, and the junction held 11 bases outside the gene matches. This CDR3 region has 16 residues. The CDR3 region is CASSPGQGLNPYEQYF. For the CDR3, the DNA is TGCGCCAGCAGCCCAGGACAGGGTCTTAATCCCTACGAGCAGTACTTC.

V gene TRBV10-3 combines with J gene TRBJ1-2, with 8 bases fitting TRBD1. CDR1 is ENHRY, CDR2 SYGVKD, per germline. Trimming removed 6 bases from V and 3 bases from J; junction bases left unmatched: 3. The CDR3 runs 13 residues. The CDR3 coding sequence is TGTGCCATCAGCTCGACAGGGGACTATGGCTACACCTTC. Residues: CAISSTGDYGYTF.

The gene calls are TRBV30 and TRBJ1-2; D remains ambiguous. Germline CDR1 is GTSNPN and CDR2 is SVGIG (reference sequence). Trimming pared 2 bases from V and 8 bases from J, leaving 12 bases between. This CDR3 region has 12 residues. The CDR3 here is CAWSRQEGGYTF. As DNA, the CDR3 is TGTGCCTGGAGTAGGCAAGAGGGAGGCTACACCTTC.

The chain recombines TRBV7-2 with TRBJ2-4; 7 bases agree with TRBD1. The CDR3 spans 14 residues. The germline CDR1 and CDR2 sequences are SGHTA and FQGNSA. J lost 3 bases, V lost 1 base, and 0 bases had no gene match. The CDR3 is CASSLDRGKNIQYF. The CDR3 DNA follows: TGTGCCAGCAGCTTAGACAGGGGCAAAAACATTCAGTACTTC.

This clone was recorded a few times. The chain employs TRBV7-2 and TRBJ1-5; D is perhaps TRBD1 (5 bases). From germline, CDR1 is SGHTA and CDR2 FQGNSA. The CDR3 covers 15 residues. Trimming took 4 bases from V and 2 from J, leaving 12 bases between them. The CDR3, as DNA: TGTGCCAGCAGCTCTCCAGGGATGGGCAATCAGCCCCAGCATTTT. Protein sequence: CASSSPGMGNQPQHF. Looking up the rest from reference TRBV7-2 and TRBJ1-5 gives the full variable domain: GAGVSQSPSNKVTEKGKDVELRCDPISGHTALYWYRQSLGQGLEFLIYFQGNSAPDKSGLPSDRFSAERTGGSVSTLTIQRTQQEDSAVYLCASSSPGMGNQPQHFGDGTRLSIL.

Notes on this clone: An end of the junction does not agree with germline; a read error may underlie this. This rearrangement joins TRBV6-1 to TRBJ2-1; TRBD1 might be the D (5 bases). CDR3 length: 14 residues. Germline V CDR1 and CDR2: MNHNS, SASEGT. The CDR3 is CAGSDVGRSATQFF. The CDR3 DNA reads as TGTGCCGGCAGTGATGTGGGGCGCAGCGCAACGCAGTTCTTC.

This chain joins TRBV2 and TRBJ2-7; the match to TRBD1 covers 8 bases. V lost 7 bases to trimming and J lost 2 bases; unmatched junction nucleotides: 7. The length of the CDR3 is 14 residues. CDR1 is SNHLY, CDR2 FYNNEI, per germline. DNA of the CDR3: TGTGCCAGCATTATGGGACAGGCTACCTACGAGCAGTACTTC. Translation: CASIMGQATYEQYF.

The rearrangement uses TRBV7-8 and TRBJ1-2; 11 positions agree with TRBD1. This CDR3 is built from 15 residues. The V gene's germline CDR1 is SGHVS and CDR2 FQNEAQ. V was pared by 5 bases and J by 6 bases, with 8 bases of the junction left unmatched. The CDR3 sequence: CASSLMDRGLNGYTF. CDR3 sequence (DNA): TGTGCCAGCAGCCTCATGGACAGGGGGCTGAATGGCTACACCTTC.

This sequence joins TRBV7-9 and TRBJ1-1; the match to TRBD1 covers 9 bases. The germline V gene has CDR1 SEHNR and CDR2 FQNEAQ (reference sequence). The CDR3 totals 16 residues. The V segment lost 5 bases and the J segment 1 base; nucleotides outside the gene matches: 8. This CDR3 is CASSRTGEPTNTEAFF. CDR3 in DNA: TGTGCCAGCAGCCGGACAGGGGAGCCTACGAACACTGAAGCTTTCTTT.

J is TRBJ1-6 and V is TRBV5-1, with no clear D. This CDR3 is built from 15 residues. CDR1 and CDR2 (germline): SGHRS, YFSETQ. Trimming removed 2 bases from V and 0 bases from J, with 6 bases in between. CDR3 sequence reads: CASSFESSYNSPLHF. The DNA for the CDR3 is TGCGCCAGCAGCTTTGAGAGCTCCTATAATTCACCCCTCCACTTT.

This rearrangement joins TRBV19 to TRBJ2-3; D uncertain. Deletions cut 2 bases from V and 4 bases from J, with 7 bases between. The germline gives CDR1 LNHDA, CDR2 SQIVND (reference sequence). The CDR3 sequence is 13 residues long. CDR3 amino acids: CASSIQSPDTQYF. The CDR3 region has the DNA TGTGCCAGTAGTATACAGTCCCCAGATACGCAGTATTTT.

This chain joins TRBV5-4 and TRBJ2-1, with 13 bases matching TRBD2. V shed 3 bases, J shed 9 bases, and the junction held 6 bases outside the gene matches. This CDR3 comprises 15 residues. Germline loops: CDR1 SGHNT, CDR2 YYREEE (reference sequence). For the CDR3, the DNA is TGTGCCAGCAGCTCGGGACTAGCGGGGCGCGGTGAGCAGTTCTTC. Amino acid sequence: CASSSGLAGRGEQFF.

This chain joins TRBV7-2 and TRBJ2-7, with a tentative D call TRBD1 (6 bases). There are 15 residues in the CDR3. Trimming left V 1 base short and J 0 bases short, with 10 bases between. The germline gives CDR1 SGHTA, CDR2 FQGNSA. CDR3 protein: CASSLGAGASYEQYF. The DNA for the CDR3 is TGTGCCAGCAGCTTAGGGGCAGGGGCCTCCTACGAGCAGTACTTC.

The rearrangement uses TRBV30 and TRBJ1-2; no firm D call. CDR3 length: 11 amino acids. Germline V lookup: CDR1 GTSNPN, CDR2 SVGIG (reference sequence). Trimming left V 0 bases short and J 4 bases short, with 3 bases between. CDR3 in amino acids: CAWSVAYGYTF. CDR3 sequence (DNA): TGTGCCTGGAGTGTAGCCTATGGCTACACCTTC.

This clone appeared a single time. The chain couples TRBV6-1 to TRBJ2-3; the D gene is possibly TRBD1 (5 bases). In germline, CDR1 is MNHNS, CDR2 SASEGT. The CDR3 sequence is 14 residues long. V lost 8 bases to trimming and J lost 5 bases, with 17 bases between them. CDR3 loop: CASERGPAGDTQYF. The CDR3 coding sequence is TGTGCCAGCGAAAGGGGCCCCGCTGGAGATACGCAGTATTTT.

The rearrangement joins TRBV30 to TRBJ2-5, with 10 bases matching TRBD1. The CDR3 consists of 15 residues. Germline values: CDR1 GTSNPN, CDR2 SVGIG (reference sequence). V lost 1 base and J lost 4; bases outside the gene matches: 6. The CDR3 loop is CAWSGGQGVGETQYF. The CDR3, as DNA: TGTGCCTGGAGTGGTGGACAGGGGGTGGGAGAGACCCAGTACTTC.